A selection of T cell receptor beta chains follows, all from one sample in a study of beta chain features in type 1 diabetes. Sequenced by immunoSEQ multiplex PCR; TCRdb stores in-frame clones only, minus some. This table has hundreds of thousands of clones, around 9.9% appearing once. Material for sequencing was naive CD4+ T cells from blood. These receptors originate from a man aged 25 to 40 with type 1 diabetes. The CDR3 runs from the conserved cysteine through the conserved F or W. A D gene is named only where the DNA matches it firmly. Part of the rows lack a size; the others show once, few, many or a class for expanded clones.

d_gene: NA; abundance: few; v_gene: TRBV18; j_gene: TRBJ2-3; CDR3nt: TGTGCCAGCTCACCAACGGGGTCAGATACGCAGTATTTT; CDR3aa: CASSPTGSDTQYF
d_gene: TRBD2; abundance: few; v_gene: TRBV5-1; j_gene: TRBJ2-7; CDR3nt: TGCGCCAGCAGCCCCGGGACTAGCGGGAACGAGCAGTACTTC; CDR3aa: CASSPGTSGNEQYF
d_gene: TRBD2; abundance: few; v_gene: TRBV9; j_gene: TRBJ2-1; CDR3nt: TGTGCCAGCAGCCCCGAGGGGGGCGGGGGGTCTGGCAATGAGCAGTTCTTC; CDR3aa: CASSPEGGGGSGNEQFF
d_gene: NA; abundance: NA; v_gene: TRBV6-5; j_gene: TRBJ1-5; CDR3nt: TGTGCCAGCACCTCGGGGGGGGCGGGAGATCAGCCCCAGCATTTT; CDR3aa: CASTSGGAGDQPQHF
d_gene: TRBD1; abundance: NA; v_gene: TRBV11-2; j_gene: TRBJ1-4; CDR3nt: TGTGCCAGCAGCATCAAACAGGGGGCAATGCGGGATGAAAAACTGTTTTTT; CDR3aa: CASSIKQGAMRDEKLFF
d_gene: TRBD1; abundance: few; v_gene: TRBV2; j_gene: TRBJ2-7; CDR3nt: TGTGCCAGCAGTGACCGGGGGGACAGGGGTAGAGAGCAGTACTTC; CDR3aa: CASSDRGDRGREQYF
d_gene: NA; abundance: NA; v_gene: TRBV7-8; j_gene: TRBJ1-5; CDR3nt: TGTGCCAGCACCCCTTTTGGGGTCCGACAGCTTCAATTGCCCCAGCATTTT; CDR3aa: CASTPFGVRQLQLPQHF
d_gene: TRBD2; abundance: few; v_gene: TRBV7-2; j_gene: TRBJ2-1; CDR3nt: TGTGCCAGCAGCTTAGGGGCTAGCGGATACAATGAGCAGTTCTTC; CDR3aa: CASSLGASGYNEQFF
d_gene: NA; abundance: few; v_gene: TRBV2; j_gene: TRBJ2-1; CDR3nt: TGTGCCAGCAGTGATACGGGTTATAATGAGCAGTTCTTC; CDR3aa: CASSDTGYNEQFF
d_gene: TRBD2; abundance: NA; v_gene: TRBV4-1; j_gene: TRBJ2-5; CDR3nt: TGCGCCAGCAGCCAGACTGGACTAGCGGGAGAGACCCAGTACTTC; CDR3aa: CASSQTGLAGETQYF
d_gene: NA; abundance: few; v_gene: TRBV2; j_gene: TRBJ2-5; CDR3nt: TGTGCCAGCAGTGACGGACAGGGACTAATCCTCGGGACCCAGTACTTC; CDR3aa: CASSDGQGLILGTQYF
d_gene: NA; abundance: NA; v_gene: TRBV19; j_gene: TRBJ2-7; CDR3nt: TGTGCCAGTGGGCTGAGAGTCGACTACGAGCAGTACTTC; CDR3aa: CASGLRVDYEQYF
d_gene: NA; abundance: NA; v_gene: TRBV5-4; j_gene: TRBJ1-2; CDR3nt: TGTGCCAGCAGCTTCACCGGCTATGGCTACACCTTC; CDR3aa: CASSFTGYGYTF
d_gene: TRBD1; abundance: few; v_gene: TRBV7-3; j_gene: TRBJ1-2; CDR3nt: TGTGCCAGCAGCTTACTTGGGGACAGGGACCGGAGTGGCTACACCTTC; CDR3aa: CASSLLGDRDRSGYTF
d_gene: TRBD2; abundance: few; v_gene: TRBV5-4; j_gene: TRBJ2-3; CDR3nt: TGTGCCAGCAGTTGGATGGGGGGGGTTGTCAGAGATACGCAGTATTTT; CDR3aa: CASSWMGGVVRDTQYF
d_gene: TRBD2; abundance: NA; v_gene: TRBV28; j_gene: TRBJ2-7; CDR3nt: TGTGCCAGCAGTCGACGGACTAGCGGGGATTACGAGCAGTACTTC; CDR3aa: CASSRRTSGDYEQYF
d_gene: NA; abundance: NA; v_gene: TRBV5-4; j_gene: TRBJ2-2; CDR3nt: TGTGCCAGCGGCTACACCGCCAGGCTTGGCACCGGGGAGCTGTTTTTT; CDR3aa: CASGYTARLGTGELFF
d_gene: NA; abundance: NA; v_gene: TRBV6-6; j_gene: TRBJ2-3; CDR3nt: TGTGCCAGTAACAGGGCCGGCACAGATACGCAGTATTTT; CDR3aa: CASNRAGTDTQYF
d_gene: NA; abundance: NA; v_gene: TRBV18; j_gene: TRBJ2-7; CDR3nt: TGTGCCAGCTCACCGACAGGAAAGAAATACGAGCAGTACTTC; CDR3aa: CASSPTGKKYEQYF
d_gene: TRBD1; abundance: NA; v_gene: TRBV27; j_gene: TRBJ1-5; CDR3nt: TGTGCCAGCAGTTTAATCCAGGGGGATCAGCCCCAGCATTTT; CDR3aa: CASSLIQGDQPQHF
d_gene: TRBD2; abundance: few; v_gene: TRBV9; j_gene: TRBJ2-3; CDR3nt: TGTGCCAGCAGCGTGGACACTCCTAGCGGGGGCACTTCAGATACGCAGTATTTT; CDR3aa: CASSVDTPSGGTSDTQYF
d_gene: TRBD1; abundance: NA; v_gene: TRBV10-3; j_gene: TRBJ2-5; CDR3nt: TGTGCCATCAGCCCCAGCCGGACAGGCCAAGAGACCCAGTACTTC; CDR3aa: CAISPSRTGQETQYF
d_gene: TRBD2; abundance: few; v_gene: TRBV7-2; j_gene: TRBJ2-3; CDR3nt: TGTGCCAGCAGCTTAAGCGGGGGGTTGACAGATACGCAGTATTTT; CDR3aa: CASSLSGGLTDTQYF
d_gene: NA; abundance: few; v_gene: TRBV9; j_gene: TRBJ1-3; CDR3nt: TGTGCCAGCAGCGATCACCGGGGTTACTCTGGAAACACCATATATTTT; CDR3aa: CASSDHRGYSGNTIYF
d_gene: TRBD1; abundance: NA; v_gene: TRBV4-2; j_gene: TRBJ1-2; CDR3nt: TGTGCCAGCAGCCAAGGACAGGGGGAAAACTATGGCTACACCTTC; CDR3aa: CASSQGQGENYGYTF
d_gene: NA; abundance: NA; v_gene: TRBV9; j_gene: TRBJ2-3; CDR3nt: TGTGCCAGCAGCGTCCACGGGGGGCTTGGGGATACGCAGTATTTT; CDR3aa: CASSVHGGLGDTQYF
d_gene: NA; abundance: few; v_gene: TRBV10-3; j_gene: TRBJ2-2; CDR3nt: TGTGCCATCCGGGAGACCGGGGAGCTGTTTTTT; CDR3aa: CAIRETGELFF
d_gene: NA; abundance: NA; v_gene: TRBV4-3; j_gene: TRBJ2-7; CDR3nt: TGCGCCAGCAGCCAAGGAGGTTCGACAGGTCTCAACGAGCAGTACTTC; CDR3aa: CASSQGGSTGLNEQYF
d_gene: TRBD2; abundance: NA; v_gene: TRBV7-6; j_gene: TRBJ2-5; CDR3nt: TGTGCCAGCAGCTTAGAGCTGCGGGGGGTCCAAGAGACCCAGTACTTC; CDR3aa: CASSLELRGVQETQYF
d_gene: TRBD1; abundance: NA; v_gene: TRBV2; j_gene: TRBJ2-3; CDR3nt: TGTGCCAGCAGCCTACAGGGGGCAACAGATACGCAGTATTTT; CDR3aa: CASSLQGATDTQYF
d_gene: NA; abundance: few; v_gene: TRBV2; j_gene: TRBJ2-5; CDR3nt: TGTGCCAGCAGTGTTCTACTACGGCAAGAGACCCAGTACTTC; CDR3aa: CASSVLLRQETQYF
d_gene: NA; abundance: few; v_gene: TRBV27; j_gene: TRBJ2-7; CDR3nt: TGTGCCAGCCGGTCCACAGGGCCAACTGCCTACGAGCAGTACTTC; CDR3aa: CASRSTGPTAYEQYF
d_gene: NA; abundance: few; v_gene: TRBV5-4; j_gene: TRBJ1-1; CDR3nt: TGTGCCAGCCCGAACAGGGACACTGAAGCTTTCTTT; CDR3aa: CASPNRDTEAFF
d_gene: NA; abundance: NA; v_gene: TRBV4-1; j_gene: TRBJ2-7; CDR3nt: TGCGCCAGCAGCCAGATCGGAAGGCGGAGGAGCTCCTACGAGCAGTACTTC; CDR3aa: CASSQIGRRRSSYEQYF
d_gene: NA; abundance: few; v_gene: TRBV5-1; j_gene: TRBJ2-1; CDR3nt: TGCGCCAGCAGCCTGAGGGGGACCCACAATGAGCAGTTCTTC; CDR3aa: CASSLRGTHNEQFF